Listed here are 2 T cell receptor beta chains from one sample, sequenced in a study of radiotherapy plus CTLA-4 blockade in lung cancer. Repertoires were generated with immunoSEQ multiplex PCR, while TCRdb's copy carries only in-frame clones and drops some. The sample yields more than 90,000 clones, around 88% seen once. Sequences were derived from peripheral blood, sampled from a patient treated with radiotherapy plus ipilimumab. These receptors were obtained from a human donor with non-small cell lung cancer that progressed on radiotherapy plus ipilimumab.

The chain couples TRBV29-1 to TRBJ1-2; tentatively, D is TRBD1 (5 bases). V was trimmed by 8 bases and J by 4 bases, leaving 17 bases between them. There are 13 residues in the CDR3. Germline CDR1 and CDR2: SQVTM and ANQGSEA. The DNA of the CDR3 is TGCAGCACTCGAACGTATAGGGGCTATGGCTACACCTTC. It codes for CSTRTYRGYGYTF.

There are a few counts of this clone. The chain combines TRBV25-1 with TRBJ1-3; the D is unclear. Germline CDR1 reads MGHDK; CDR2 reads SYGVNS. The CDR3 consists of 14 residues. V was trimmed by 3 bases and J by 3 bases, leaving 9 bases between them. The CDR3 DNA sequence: TGTGCCAGCAGTGAGCCCTTTTTTGGAAACACCATATATTTT. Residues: CASSEPFFGNTIYF.